This TCR beta chain derives from a study of early T cells in non-severe SARS-CoV-2 infection. Study background: Sequencing input comprised bulk RNA from unsorted whole blood; chain pairing was not available.

Individually, cDNA molecules had unique molecular identifiers attached to them. TCRdb reprocessed the 5' RACE reads with MiXCR, giving one entry per CDR3 protein. The sample has around 57,000 distinct CDR3 sequences; under 15% are singletons. Germline CDR1 is LGHDT and CDR2 is YNNKEL (reference sequence). V shed 1 base and J shed 3 bases, with 15 bases lying between them. The CDR3 is 16 amino acids. The TCR comes from an adult who was a healthcare worker with PCR-confirmed SARS-CoV-2 infection or an uninfected control (not recorded which). The chain joins TRBV3-1 to TRBJ1-2, with no clear D. Sample: whole blood. CDR3 sequence reads: CASSQGRPKQHYGYTF. CDR3 DNA: TGTGCCAGCAGCCAAGGCCGACCGAAACAACACTATGGCTACACCTTC.